In this sample, the clone carrying this T cell receptor (beta chain) turned up a few times. Its specificity is not known. This sample was included in a study of T-cell reconstitution after alpha-beta-depleted transplantation in children. Trimming cost V 5 bases and J 8 bases, with 13 bases left between them. The CDR3 has 14 residues. The germline gives CDR1 SGHVS, CDR2 FQNEAQ. Study observations and caveats: A year had passed since transplant, and T-cell counts and diversity by then came mostly from newly produced T cells. At day 60, the high TCRbeta diversity found in some patients originated from recipient T cells and thymic progenitors that had survived. Several hundred expanded graft clones reportedly gave rise to the alpha-beta T cells present about two months after transplant.

Preparation of the TCRbeta library involved a method that used unique molecular identifiers. TCRdb re-called the PCR reads with MiXCR, one entry per CDR3 protein. The sample carries some 840,000 distinct CDR3 sequences, approximately 15% recorded once. V usage is TRBV7-8 and J usage is TRBJ1-6, with D unclear. This TCR came from a male patient younger than 18 who had a stem cell transplant for acute lymphoblastic leukemia, so the T cells may come from the graft donor. The sample was PBMCs, mostly from graft donor cells, taken 360 days after TCRalphabeta/CD19-depleted stem cell transplant. CDR3 region: CASSPISIDSPLHF. The CDR3 DNA reads TGTGCCAGCAGCCCGATCTCGATAGATTCACCCCTCCACTTT.